This TCR beta chain was observed in a study of T cells in Graves' hyperthyroidism and ophthalmopathy (dated by TCRdb to the late 2010s). Study-wide context: Peripheral blood samples were taken at initial diagnosis, before any treatment was given. According to the paper, TCR Vbeta CDR3 sequencing was carried out on 135 peripheral blood samples, which came from fewer than 50 ophthalmopathy, 75 or so hyperthyroidism and around 17 progressor patients. Whether ophthalmopathy could be predicted prospectively was tested in an independent validation cohort made up of under 20 hyperthyroidism patients plus 17 patients who later progressed to ophthalmopathy. For training and testing, the 80 to 100 patients in the discovery cohort were randomly divided in a 7:3 ratio. The study also compared thyroid tissue and blood T-cell repertoires from over 5 Graves' hyperthyroidism patients. A discovery cohort of about a hundred patients, roughly 45 with Graves' ophthalmopathy and about 58 with stable Graves' hyperthyroidism, was used to find distinguishing TCR V-J signatures. After sampling, hyperthyroidism patients received methimazole starting at 30 mg daily, and ophthalmopathy patients received high-dose intravenous methylprednisolone. What the authors observed across the whole study: Sample size was not statistically predetermined, and investigators were not blinded to group allocation. In validation, the model predicted progression to ophthalmopathy a median of approximately 6.3 months before onset, with approximately 70% sensitivity and around 76% specificity. Most expanded thyroid clonotypes (frequency above 0.001) were also detected in blood, suggesting blood repertoires may reflect thyroid immune responses. In cross-validation, a model built on a 13 V-J signature told ophthalmopathy apart from stable hyperthyroidism with approximately 90% sensitivity and roughly 81% specificity, and in testing the same model reached 80%/75%.

Ophthalmopathy patients had moderately to severely active disease, with a Clinical Activity Score of 3 or more, a NOSPECS grade of 4 or more, and a disease duration of less than 3 months. The study excluded patients with uncontrolled infections, other autoimmune diseases, pregnancy or lactation. Diagnoses were based on clinical symptoms, serum thyroxine and TRAb, thyroid ultrasound and orbital computed tomography. PBMCs were separated from under 12 ml of fresh peripheral blood using Ficoll-Paque density gradient centrifugation. Total RNA was extracted using Trizol reagent, and RNA quality was assessed on an Agilent 2100 Bioanalyzer. This clonotype was seen only a few times. Its antigen target is currently unknown. No base quality values were provided; no much bigger clone lies one nucleotide off. V is reduced by 3 bases and J by 4 bases, leaving a spacing of 14 bases between them. Reading the germline V gene gives CDR1 KGHDR and CDR2 SFDVKD. Inclusive of the bounding cysteine and phenylalanine, the CDR3 is 15 residues long. Only CDR3 DNA is held: 45 bases, read in frame from base 1.

TCR beta CDR3 regions were amplified from RNA transcripts. For the first round of RT-PCR on the TCR CDR3, the HTBI primer set was used together with the Qiagen OneStep RT-PCR kit. Libraries were constructed in a second round of multiplex PCR, after which size selection and purification were performed. The libraries were sequenced on an Illumina HiSeq2000 using paired-end 100 bp reads. Per the original workflow: Raw data were processed with SOAPnuke, discarding reads with adapters, uncalled bases, mean Phred below 15, or no exact constant-primer or identifier match. COPE v1.2.5 was used to merge high-quality paired reads, and clonotypes were defined as unique nucleotide sequences. MiTCR v1.1 was used to align clonotypes to the IMGT TRBV, TRBD and TRBJ reference segments. The analysis was restricted to V-J combinations with a frequency above 0.0001, which together covered roughly 99% of the repertoires. A TCS score was defined as the ratio between F50 (clonal expansion) and ExV (chaos), using BLOSUM62-based TCRdist between CDR3 peptides within each V-J. Welch's t-statistics and random forest reduced 500 to 550 V-J features to roughly 13, which were used in a naive Bayes classifier (R e1071). TCRdb reprocessing: public reads trimmed at Q25 with fastp, clones called with MiXCR, in-frame beta chains kept. Every entry covers one CDR3 protein and lists the most common genes and DNA from its rows. The V and J calls follow TCRdb's processing rather than the paper's. The sample includes around 600,000 distinct CDR3 sequences, with around 15% observed a single time. Of the sample, approximately 13% falls within the top ten clones.

The specimen was blood. This sequence was found in a woman between 50 and 59 years old with Graves' ophthalmopathy. This chain joins TRBV24-1 to TRBJ1-2; confidence is insufficient to name the D gene. The CDR3 protein is CATSDPKLAVYGYTF. The nucleotides are TGTGCCACCAGTGATCCTAAGTTGGCGGTCTATGGCTACACCTTC.